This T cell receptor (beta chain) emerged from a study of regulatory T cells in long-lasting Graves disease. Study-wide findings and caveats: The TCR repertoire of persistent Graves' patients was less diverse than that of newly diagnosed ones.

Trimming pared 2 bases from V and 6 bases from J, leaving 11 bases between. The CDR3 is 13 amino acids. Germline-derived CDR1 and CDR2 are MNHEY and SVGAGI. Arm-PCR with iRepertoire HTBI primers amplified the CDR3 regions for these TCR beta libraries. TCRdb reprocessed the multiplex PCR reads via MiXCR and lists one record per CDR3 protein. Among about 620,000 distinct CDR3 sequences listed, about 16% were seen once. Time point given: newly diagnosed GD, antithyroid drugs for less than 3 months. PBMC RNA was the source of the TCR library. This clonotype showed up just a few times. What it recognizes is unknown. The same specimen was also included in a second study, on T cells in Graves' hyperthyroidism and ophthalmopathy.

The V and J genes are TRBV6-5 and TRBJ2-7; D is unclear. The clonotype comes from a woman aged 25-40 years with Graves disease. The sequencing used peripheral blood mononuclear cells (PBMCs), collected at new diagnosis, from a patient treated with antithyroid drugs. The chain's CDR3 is CASSYTEYREQYF. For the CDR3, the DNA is TGTGCCAGCAGTTACACCGAGTACCGCGAGCAGTACTTC.